This TCR beta chain emerged from a study of shared clonotypes between healthy human individuals. As for the study in general: Each donor's CD4 naive and CD4 memory cells filled three plates apiece, CD8 naive two, and CD8 memory one.

Assay used: immunoSEQ multiplex PCR; TCRdb lists only in-frame clones, some missing. The profile shows some 2.1 million clones, roughly 94% of them singletons. Trimming took 4 bases from V and 2 from J, leaving 10 bases between them. This CDR3 has 13 residues. CDR1 and CDR2 (germline): SGHRS, YFSETQ. This TCR derives from a man aged 18 to 30 in good health. Specimen: naive CD4+ T cells sorted from blood. The subset here: CD45RA+ positively selected. The chain couples TRBV5-1 to TRBJ2-7; D is perhaps TRBD1 or TRBD2 (5 bases each). For the CDR3, the DNA is TGCGCCAGCAGCCGGGGCAGTACCTACGAGCAGTACTTC. Its protein product is CASSRGSTYEQYF.